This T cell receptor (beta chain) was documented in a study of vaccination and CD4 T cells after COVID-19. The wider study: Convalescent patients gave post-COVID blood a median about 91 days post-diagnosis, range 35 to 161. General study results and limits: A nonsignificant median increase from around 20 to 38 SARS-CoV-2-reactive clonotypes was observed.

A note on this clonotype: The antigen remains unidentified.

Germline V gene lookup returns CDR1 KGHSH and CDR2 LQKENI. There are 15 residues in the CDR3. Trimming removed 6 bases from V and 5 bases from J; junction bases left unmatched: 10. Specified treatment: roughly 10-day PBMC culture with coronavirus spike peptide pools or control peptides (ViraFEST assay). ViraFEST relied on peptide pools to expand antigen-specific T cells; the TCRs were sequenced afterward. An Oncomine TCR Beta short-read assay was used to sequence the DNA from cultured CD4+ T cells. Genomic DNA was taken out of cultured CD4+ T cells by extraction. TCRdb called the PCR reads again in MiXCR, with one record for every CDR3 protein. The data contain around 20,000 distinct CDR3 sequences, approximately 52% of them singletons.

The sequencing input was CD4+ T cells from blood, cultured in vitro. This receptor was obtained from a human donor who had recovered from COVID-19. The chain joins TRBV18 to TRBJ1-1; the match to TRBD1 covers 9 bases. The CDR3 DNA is TGTGCCAGCTCTCAACTACAGGGGGCCGGGACTGAAGCTTTCTTT. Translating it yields CASSQLQGAGTEAFF.